The 19 T cell receptor beta chains in this list originate from one sample, sequenced in a study of naive and memory T cell subsets. General study points: Especially in CD8 cells, naive repertoires contained a few larger clonotypes, possibly CD45RA-re-expressing memory cells.

Which antigens these TCRs recognize remains unknown. The beta constant-region primer was an equimolar mix of two oligonucleotides covering TRBC1 and TRBC2. Four rounds of PCR amplified the ligated cDNA using nested alpha and beta constant-region primers plus SP2. TCRdb ran MiXCR on the UMI-ligation and nested PCR reads and lists one entry per CDR3 protein. The sample contains approximately 150,000 distinct CDR3 sequences, under 25% of which appear only once. The sample comprised naive CD8+ T cells from blood. The receptor set was obtained from a human donor in good health.

This chain joins TRBV29-1 and TRBJ2-7, with D tentatively TRBD1 or TRBD2 (6 bases each). The CDR3 runs 13 residues. Deletions cut 4 bases from V and 0 bases from J, with 10 bases between. Germline V gene data show CDR1 as SQVTM and CDR2 as ANQGSEA. CDR3 in DNA: TGCAGCGTTGTGGGGGGCGACTCCTACGAGCAGTACTTC. This gives the protein CSVVGGDSYEQYF.

J is TRBJ2-7 and V is TRBV4-3; 15 nucleotides match TRBD2. The junction had 7 bases not matched to a gene; V was cut back by 4 bases and J by 12 bases. The germline V gene encodes CDR1 LGHNA and CDR2 YSLEER. CDR3 length: 14 residues. Here the CDR3 DNA reads TGCGCCAGCAGCCCGGGACTAGCGGGAGGCCCGGGGTACTTC. Translation gives CASSPGLAGGPGYF.

The gene calls are TRBV11-2 and TRBJ2-1; D gene uncertain. Trimming took 2 bases from V and 14 from J, leaving 13 bases between them. The CDR3 extends over 12 amino acids. Germline V gene sequence: CDR1 SGHAT, CDR2 FQNNGV. This CDR3 is CASSLSSGVEFF. CDR3 DNA: TGTGCCAGCAGCTTATCCAGTGGTGTTGAGTTCTTC.

This clonotype occurred a few times. This chain links TRBV15 with TRBJ2-3; TRBD2 might be the D (5 bases). V was pared by 5 bases and J by 1 base, with 13 bases between. In germline, CDR1 is LNHNV, CDR2 YYDKDF (reference sequence). The CDR3 is 15 amino acids. The CDR3 loop reads CATSPLGDGTDTQYF. CDR3 DNA: TGTGCCACCAGCCCCCTGGGAGACGGCACAGATACGCAGTATTTT.

The J gene is TRBJ2-5, the V gene TRBV20-1, with 9 nucleotides matching TRBD2. The CDR3 runs to 14 residues. Per germline, CDR1 DFQATT and CDR2 SNEGSKA (reference sequence). Losses at the gene ends were 1 base for V and 1 base for J; bases not matched to a gene: 1. CDR3 in amino acids: CSARASGAQETQYF. In nucleotides, the CDR3 is TGCAGTGCTAGAGCTAGCGGGGCCCAAGAGACCCAGTACTTC.

This clonotype was detected only a few times. This sequence joins TRBV2 and TRBJ2-7; TRBD1 matches 7 bases. The V and J ends lost 3 bases and 5 bases, in that order; junction bases with no gene match: 7. Germline values: CDR1 SNHLY, CDR2 FYNNEI. CDR3 size: 14 residues. The CDR3 region has the DNA TGTGCCAGCAGTGACCAGACAGGGACGGACGAGCAGTACTTC. This translates into CASSDQTGTDEQYF.

This clonotype was picked up a small number of times. The J gene is TRBJ1-1, the V gene TRBV12-5; 9 bases map to TRBD1. Unmatched junction bases numbered 13, after V lost 3 bases and J lost 2 bases. The CDR3 contains 18 residues. Germline V lookup: CDR1 LGHNT, CDR2 FRNRAP. The CDR3 DNA sequence: TGTGCTAGTGGTTTTTATGCGGGACAGGGCCGGGAAAACACTGAAGCTTTCTTT. Translating gives CASGFYAGQGRENTEAFF.

This clonotype turned up a few times. The V call is TRBV12-3 or TRBV12-4, the J call TRBJ2-7, with TRBD2 matching 7 bases. V shed 3 bases, J shed 3 bases, and the junction held 11 bases outside the gene matches. CDR3 length: 16 amino acids. This chain's CDR3 is CASSFAGGRGGYEQYF. CDR3 sequence (DNA): TGTGCCAGCAGTTTCGCCGGGGGGAGGGGAGGCTACGAGCAGTACTTC.

V and J are TRBV9 and TRBJ2-3, with 8 bases that match TRBD2. There are 15 residues in the CDR3. Germline CDR1 and CDR2: SGDLS and YYNGEE. The junction had 5 bases not matched to a gene; V was cut back by 0 bases and J by 5 bases. This CDR3 reads CASSVDGRAIDTQYF. In DNA form, the CDR3 reads TGTGCCAGCAGCGTAGACGGGAGGGCTATAGATACGCAGTATTTT.

The CDR3 loop reads CASSSLLEDTQYF. CDR3 DNA: TGTGCCAGCAGTTCCCTCCTTGAAGATACGCAGTATTTT. The chain has TRBV6-2 or TRBV6-3 and TRBJ2-3, with D uncertain. Germline assignment: CDR1 MNHEY and CDR2 SVGEGT. The CDR3 is made up of 13 amino acids. Trimming cost V 4 bases and J 5 bases, with 10 bases left between them.

The J gene is TRBJ2-7, the V gene TRBV9, with D possibly being TRBD2 (5 bases). CDR3 length equals 13 residues. Trimming took 2 bases from V and 5 from J, leaving 11 bases between them. The germline CDR1 and CDR2 sequences are SGDLS and YYNGEE. CDR3 nucleotide sequence: TGTGCCAGCAGCGTTACGGGGTCCAACGAGCAGTACTTC. Translated, it gives CASSVTGSNEQYF.

V and J are TRBV28 and TRBJ2-5; D not resolved. Trimming left V 4 bases short and J 1 base short, with 10 bases between. Germline V CDR1 and CDR2: MDHEN, SYDVKM. The CDR3 is 14 residues long. CDR3 loop: CASSSPPGQETQYF. The CDR3 DNA reads TGTGCCAGCAGTTCTCCACCCGGCCAAGAGACCCAGTACTTC.

This clonotype appeared a few times. The V call is TRBV20-1, the J call TRBJ1-2; D gene unclear. The CDR3 contains 14 residues. Between the trimmed V and J ends, which lost 6 bases and 2 bases, there was a span of 16 bases. The germline CDR1 and CDR2 sequences are DFQATT and SNEGSKA (reference sequence). CDR3 loop: CSAPLVPVNYGYTF. CDR3 nucleotides: TGCAGTGCCCCATTGGTCCCAGTCAACTATGGCTACACCTTC.

This chain links TRBV6-5 with TRBJ2-5, with D perhaps TRBD2 (5 bases). Looked up from germline, CDR1 is MNHEY and CDR2 is SVGAGI. The length of the CDR3 is 14 residues. V lost 1 base to trimming and J lost 5 bases, with 11 bases between them. The CDR3 loop is CASSYFEGVETQYF. The CDR3, as DNA: TGTGCCAGCAGTTACTTCGAGGGAGTGGAGACCCAGTACTTC.

The J gene is TRBJ1-6, the V gene TRBV10-3, with 7 bases lining up with TRBD1. V lost 8 bases, J lost 7 bases, and 5 bases stayed unmatched. CDR1 ENHRY and CDR2 SYGVKD come from the germline V gene. This CDR3 has 13 residues. CDR3: CAIGDRENSPLHF. In DNA, the CDR3 is TGTGCCATCGGCGACAGGGAGAATTCACCCCTCCACTTT.

This clonotype was seen a handful of times. The chain combines TRBV29-1 with TRBJ1-2; tentatively, D is TRBD1 (5 bases). CDR1 and CDR2 (germline): SQVTM, ANQGSEA. The CDR3 is made up of 12 amino acids. Between the trimmed V and J ends, which lost 7 bases and 6 bases, there was a span of 15 bases. The CDR3 protein is CSAAGGLNGYTF. CDR3 nucleotide sequence: TGCAGCGCCGCGGGGGGGTTAAATGGCTACACCTTC.

This clonotype occurred a few times. The chain links TRBV10-3 to TRBJ1-1; 7 nucleotides agree with TRBD1. The germline V gene encodes CDR1 ENHRY and CDR2 SYGVKD. The CDR3 contains 15 residues. Trimming removed 0 bases from V and 5 bases from J; junction bases left unmatched: 6. The CDR3, as DNA: TGTGCCATCAGTGAGTCGAGCCAGGGGGGGACTGAAGCTTTCTTT. Its translation: CAISESSQGGTEAFF.

This clonotype was seen a handful of times. This chain uses TRBV7-9 with TRBJ1-4, with D possibly matching TRBD1 (5 bases). The CDR3 runs 13 residues. Germline CDR1 is SEHNR and CDR2 is FQNEAQ (reference sequence). Trimming pared 3 bases from V and 5 bases from J, leaving 7 bases between. The CDR3 coding sequence is TGTGCCAGCAGCTTGGGGGGGAATGAAAAACTGTTTTTT. Translating gives CASSLGGNEKLFF.

In this sample, this clonotype turned up a few times. The chain uses TRBV20-1 and TRBJ2-7; the D gene is possibly TRBD2 (6 bases). Trimming pared 0 bases from V and 2 bases from J, leaving 11 bases between. The CDR3 consists of 14 residues. The V gene's germline CDR1 is DFQATT and CDR2 SNEGSKA (reference sequence). CDR3: CSARDDGSTYEQYF. Written as DNA, the CDR3 is TGCAGTGCTAGAGATGACGGGAGCACCTACGAGCAGTACTTC.